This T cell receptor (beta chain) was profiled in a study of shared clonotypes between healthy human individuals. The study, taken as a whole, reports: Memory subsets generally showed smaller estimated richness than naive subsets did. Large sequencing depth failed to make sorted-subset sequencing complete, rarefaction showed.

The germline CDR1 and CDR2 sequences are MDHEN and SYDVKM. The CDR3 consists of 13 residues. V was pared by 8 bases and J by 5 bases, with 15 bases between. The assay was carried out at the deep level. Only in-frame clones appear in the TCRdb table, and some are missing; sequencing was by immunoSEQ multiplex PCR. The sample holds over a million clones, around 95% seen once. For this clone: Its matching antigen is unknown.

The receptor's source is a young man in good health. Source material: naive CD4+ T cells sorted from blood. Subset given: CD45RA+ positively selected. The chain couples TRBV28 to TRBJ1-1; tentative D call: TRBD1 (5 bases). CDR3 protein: CASPRSGGTEAFF. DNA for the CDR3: TGTGCCAGCCCACGTTCGGGGGGAACTGAAGCTTTCTTT.